The entry below describes one T cell receptor (beta chain). Profiled with immunoSEQ multiplex PCR; TCRdb holds only in-frame clones, not every one. The table lists just under 85,000 clones, 85% to 95% of them singletons. These data come from a study of technical replicates of blood from a handful of donors. The CDR3 spans 18 residues. CDR1 and CDR2 from the germline V gene are LGHNA and YNFKEQ. V was cut by 0 bases and J by 1 base, with 18 bases left in between. The chain links TRBV4-2 to TRBJ1-1; D is perhaps TRBD1 (6 bases). The sequenced sample consisted of T cells isolated from PBMCs. This clonotype was obtained from a human donor in good health. CDR3 nucleotides: TGTGCCAGCAGCCAAGATCTGGGCAGGGGTTTTAGGAACACTGAAGCTTTCTTT. It yields the protein CASSQDLGRGFRNTEAFF.